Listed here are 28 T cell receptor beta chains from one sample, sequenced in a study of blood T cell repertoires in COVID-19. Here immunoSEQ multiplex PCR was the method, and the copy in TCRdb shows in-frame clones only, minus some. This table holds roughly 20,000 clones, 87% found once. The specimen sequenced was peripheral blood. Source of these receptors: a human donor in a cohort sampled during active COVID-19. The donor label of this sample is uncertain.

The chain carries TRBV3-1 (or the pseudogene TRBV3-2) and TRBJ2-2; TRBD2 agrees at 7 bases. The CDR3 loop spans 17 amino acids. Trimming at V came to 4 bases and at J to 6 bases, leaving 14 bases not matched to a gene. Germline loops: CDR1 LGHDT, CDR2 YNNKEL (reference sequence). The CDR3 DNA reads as TGTGCCAGCAGCCGTGTTTTAGCGGGTCCAGGGTCCGGGGAGCTGTTTTTT. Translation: CASSRVLAGPGSGELFF.

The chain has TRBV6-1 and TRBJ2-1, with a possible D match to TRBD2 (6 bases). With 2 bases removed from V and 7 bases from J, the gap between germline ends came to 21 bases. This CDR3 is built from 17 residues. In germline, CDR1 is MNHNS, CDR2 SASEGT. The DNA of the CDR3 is TGTGCCAGCAGTGAATTTTGGAGGGCAGAGGGCCGAAATGAGCAGTTCTTC. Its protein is CASSEFWRAEGRNEQFF.

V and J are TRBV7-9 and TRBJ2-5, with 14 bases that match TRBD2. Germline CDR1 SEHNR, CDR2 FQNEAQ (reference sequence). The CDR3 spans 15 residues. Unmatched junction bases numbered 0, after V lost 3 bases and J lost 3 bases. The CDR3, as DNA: TGTGCCAGCAGCTTGGGACTAGCGGGAGAAGAGACCCAGTACTTC. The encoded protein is CASSLGLAGEETQYF.

DNA for the CDR3: TGTGCCAGCAGCGTAAGCGCGGGACTCCGCACAGATACGCAGTATTTT. Its protein is CASSVSAGLRTDTQYF. The rearrangement uses TRBV9 and TRBJ2-3; D is possibly TRBD2 (6 bases). The CDR3 runs 16 residues. In germline, CDR1 is SGDLS, CDR2 YYNGEE. Deletions cut 1 base from V and 1 base from J, with 13 bases between.

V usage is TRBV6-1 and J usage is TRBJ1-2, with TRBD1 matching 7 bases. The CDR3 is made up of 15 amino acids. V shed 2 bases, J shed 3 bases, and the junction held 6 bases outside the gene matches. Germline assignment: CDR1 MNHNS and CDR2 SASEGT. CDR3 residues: CASSEFRQGDYGYTF. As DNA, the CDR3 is TGTGCCAGCAGTGAATTCCGACAGGGAGACTATGGCTACACCTTC.

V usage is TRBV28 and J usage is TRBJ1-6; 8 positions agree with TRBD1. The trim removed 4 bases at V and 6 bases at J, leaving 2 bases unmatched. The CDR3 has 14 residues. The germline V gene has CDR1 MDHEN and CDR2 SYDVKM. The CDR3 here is CASSWDRTNSPLHF. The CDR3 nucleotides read TGTGCCAGCAGTTGGGACAGGACTAATTCACCCCTCCACTTT.

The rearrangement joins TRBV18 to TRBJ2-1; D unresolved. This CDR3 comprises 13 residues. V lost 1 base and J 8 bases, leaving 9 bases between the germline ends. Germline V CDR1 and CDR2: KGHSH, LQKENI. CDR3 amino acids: CASSPLIRDEQFF. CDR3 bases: TGTGCCAGCTCACCACTGATCCGGGATGAGCAGTTCTTC.

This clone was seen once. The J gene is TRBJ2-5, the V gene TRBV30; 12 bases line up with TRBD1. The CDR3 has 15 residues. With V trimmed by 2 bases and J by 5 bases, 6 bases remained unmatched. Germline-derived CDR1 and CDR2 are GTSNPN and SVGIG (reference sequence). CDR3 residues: CAWSRGQGARETQYF. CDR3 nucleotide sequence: TGTGCCTGGAGTAGGGGACAGGGGGCGCGGGAGACCCAGTACTTC.

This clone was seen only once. The CDR3 region is CATSRDISYEQYF. DNA for the CDR3: TGTGCCACCAGCAGAGATATATCCTACGAGCAGTACTTC. This chain links TRBV15 with TRBJ2-7; no clear D. Germline lookup yields CDR1 LNHNV and CDR2 YYDKDF (reference sequence). Deletions cut 0 bases from V and 1 base from J, with 4 bases between. The CDR3 covers 13 residues.

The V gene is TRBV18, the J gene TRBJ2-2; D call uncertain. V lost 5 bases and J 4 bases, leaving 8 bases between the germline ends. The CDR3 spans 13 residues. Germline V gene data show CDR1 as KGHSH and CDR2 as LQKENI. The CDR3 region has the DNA TGTGCCAGCTCAGACATTAGCACCGGGGAGCTGTTTTTT. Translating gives CASSDISTGELFF.

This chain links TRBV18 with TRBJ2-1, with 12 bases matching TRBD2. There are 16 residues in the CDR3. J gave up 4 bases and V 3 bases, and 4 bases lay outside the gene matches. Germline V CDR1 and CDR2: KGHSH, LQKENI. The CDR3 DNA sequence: TGTGCCAGCTCACCCCCTAGCGGGAGGGGTTACAATGAGCAGTTCTTC. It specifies CASSPPSGRGYNEQFF.

DNA of the CDR3: TGCGCCAGCAGCCAGCAGGGGGCGAGGCAGCCCCAGCATTTT. It yields the protein CASSQQGARQPQHF. The rearrangement joins TRBV4-1 to TRBJ1-5, with TRBD1 matching 8 bases. Per the germline V gene, CDR1 is MGHRA and CDR2 is YSYEKL. CDR3 size: 14 residues. V lost 3 bases and J lost 7; bases outside the gene matches: 5.

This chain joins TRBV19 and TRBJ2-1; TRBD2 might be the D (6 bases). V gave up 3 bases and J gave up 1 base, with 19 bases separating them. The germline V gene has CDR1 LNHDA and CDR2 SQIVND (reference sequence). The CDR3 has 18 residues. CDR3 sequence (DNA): TGTGCCAGTAGTATGATTAGCGGTACGAGCAGGTCCTACAATGAGCAGTTCTTC. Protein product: CASSMISGTSRSYNEQFF. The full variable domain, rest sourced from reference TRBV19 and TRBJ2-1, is DGGITQSPKYLFRKEGQNVTLSCEQNLNHDAMYWYRQDPGQGLRLIYYSQIVNDFQKGDIAEGYSVSREKKESFPLTVTSAQKNPTAFYLCASSMISGTSRSYNEQFFGPGTRLTVL.

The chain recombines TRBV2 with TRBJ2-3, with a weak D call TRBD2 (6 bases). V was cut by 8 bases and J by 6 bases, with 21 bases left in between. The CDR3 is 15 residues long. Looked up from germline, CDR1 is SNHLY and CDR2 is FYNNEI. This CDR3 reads CASGAPGLSRDTQYF. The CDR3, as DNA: TGTGCCAGCGGCGCACCGGGACTCTCGAGGGATACGCAGTATTTT.

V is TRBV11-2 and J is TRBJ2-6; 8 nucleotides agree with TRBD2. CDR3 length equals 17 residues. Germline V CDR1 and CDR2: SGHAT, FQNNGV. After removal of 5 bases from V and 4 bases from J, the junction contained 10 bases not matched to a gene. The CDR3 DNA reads TGTGCCAGCAGCGCGGGAGGCCCCTCGGGGGGGGCCAACGTCCTGACTTTC. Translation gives CASSAGGPSGGANVLTF.

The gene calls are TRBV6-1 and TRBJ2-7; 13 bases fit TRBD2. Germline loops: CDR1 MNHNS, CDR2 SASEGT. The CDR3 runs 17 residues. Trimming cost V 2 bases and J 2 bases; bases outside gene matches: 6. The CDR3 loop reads CASSENWGTSGAYEQYF. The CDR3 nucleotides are TGTGCCAGCAGTGAAAATTGGGGGACTAGCGGGGCCTACGAGCAGTACTTC.

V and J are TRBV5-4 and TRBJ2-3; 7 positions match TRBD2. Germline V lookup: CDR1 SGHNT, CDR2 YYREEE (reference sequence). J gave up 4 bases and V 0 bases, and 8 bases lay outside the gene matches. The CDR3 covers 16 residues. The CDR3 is CASSLAGGSIADTQYF. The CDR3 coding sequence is TGTGCCAGCAGCTTGGCTGGCGGGAGTATCGCAGATACGCAGTATTTT.

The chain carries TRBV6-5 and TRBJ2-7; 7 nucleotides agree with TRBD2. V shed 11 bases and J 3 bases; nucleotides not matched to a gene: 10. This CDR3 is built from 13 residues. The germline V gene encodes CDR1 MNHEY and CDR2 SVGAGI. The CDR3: CAHVPSGYYEQYF. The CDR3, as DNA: TGTGCCCATGTCCCTAGCGGCTACTACGAGCAGTACTTC.

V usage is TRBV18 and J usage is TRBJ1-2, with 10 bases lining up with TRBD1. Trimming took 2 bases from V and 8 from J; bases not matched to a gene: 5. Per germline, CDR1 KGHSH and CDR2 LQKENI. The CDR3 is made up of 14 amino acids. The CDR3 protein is CASSPGQGVGGYTF. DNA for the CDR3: TGTGCCAGCTCACCAGGACAGGGGGTCGGCGGCTACACCTTC.

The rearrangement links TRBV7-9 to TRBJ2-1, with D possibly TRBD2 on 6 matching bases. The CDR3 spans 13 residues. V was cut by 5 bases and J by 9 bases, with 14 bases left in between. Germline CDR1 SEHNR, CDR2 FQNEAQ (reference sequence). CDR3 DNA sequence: TGTGCCAGCAGCCACGGGGGAGTGGCTGAGCAGTTCTTC. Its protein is CASSHGGVAEQFF.

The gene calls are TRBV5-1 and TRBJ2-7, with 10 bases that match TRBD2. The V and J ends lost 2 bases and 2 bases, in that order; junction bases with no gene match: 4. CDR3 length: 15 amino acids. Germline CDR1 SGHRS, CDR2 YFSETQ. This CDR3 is CASSFGTSGAYEQYF. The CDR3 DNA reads TGCGCCAGCAGCTTTGGAACTAGCGGGGCCTACGAGCAGTACTTC. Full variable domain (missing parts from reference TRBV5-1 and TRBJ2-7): KAGVTQTPRYLIKTRGQQVTLSCSPISGHRSVSWYQQTPGQGLQFLFEYFSETQRNKGNFPGRFSGRQFSNSRSEMNVSTLELGDSALYLCASSFGTSGAYEQYFGPGTRLTVT.

CDR3 DNA: TGTGCCATCCCCGGGACAGGGATTTACGAGCAGTACTTC. Its translation: CAIPGTGIYEQYF. This rearrangement joins TRBV11-2 to TRBJ2-7; the match to TRBD1 covers 9 bases. This CDR3 is built from 13 residues. CDR1 and CDR2 from the germline V gene are SGHAT and FQNNGV. V lost 10 bases to trimming and J lost 4 bases; unmatched junction nucleotides: 8.

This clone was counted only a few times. The CDR3 reads CASSPPPGTGSHHEQYF. CDR3 DNA sequence: TGTGCCAGCAGTCCGCCTCCCGGGACAGGGTCCCACCACGAGCAGTACTTC. The V call is TRBV27, the J call TRBJ2-7; 9 nucleotides agree with TRBD1. CDR1 is MNHEY, CDR2 SMNVEV, per germline (reference sequence). V was pared by 5 bases and J by 5 bases, with 16 bases of the junction left unmatched. This CDR3 has 17 amino acids.

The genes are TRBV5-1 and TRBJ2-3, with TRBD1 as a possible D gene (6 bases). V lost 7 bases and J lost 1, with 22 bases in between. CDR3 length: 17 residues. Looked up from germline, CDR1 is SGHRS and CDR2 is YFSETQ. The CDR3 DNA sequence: TGCGCCAGCGCCCGAGGGGCCTCGGGACACGGCACAGATACGCAGTATTTT. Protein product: CASARGASGHGTDTQYF.

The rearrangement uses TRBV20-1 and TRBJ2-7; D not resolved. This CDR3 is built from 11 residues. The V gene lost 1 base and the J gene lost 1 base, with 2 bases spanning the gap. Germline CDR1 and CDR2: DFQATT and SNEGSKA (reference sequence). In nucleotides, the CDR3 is TGCAGTGCTAGAGCTTCCTACGAGCAGTACTTC. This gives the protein CSARASYEQYF.

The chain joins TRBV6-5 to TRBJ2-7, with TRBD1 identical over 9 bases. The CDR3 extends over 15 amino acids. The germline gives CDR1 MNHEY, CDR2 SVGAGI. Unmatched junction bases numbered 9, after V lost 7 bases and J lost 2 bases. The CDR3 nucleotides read TGTGCCAGCACCCCGGACAGGGGTGCCGCCTACGAGCAGTACTTC. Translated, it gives CASTPDRGAAYEQYF.

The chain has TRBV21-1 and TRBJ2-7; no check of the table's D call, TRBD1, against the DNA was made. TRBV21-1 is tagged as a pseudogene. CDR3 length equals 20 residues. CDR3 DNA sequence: TGTGCCAGCAGCAATGCGGGCACTACCCTAACCTTGGACAGCTCCTACGAGCAGTACTTC. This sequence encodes CASSNAGTTLTLDSSYEQYF.

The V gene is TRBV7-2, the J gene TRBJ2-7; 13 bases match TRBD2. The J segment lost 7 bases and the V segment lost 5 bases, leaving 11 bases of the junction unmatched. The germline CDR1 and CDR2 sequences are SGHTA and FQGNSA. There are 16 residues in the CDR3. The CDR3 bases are TGTGCCAGCAGCCTCGGACTAGCGGGAGCAGGCAGGGAGCAGTACTTC. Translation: CASSLGLAGAGREQYF.